The 20 T cell receptor beta chains reported below all come from one sample, sequenced in a study of blood T cell repertoires in COVID-19. The table came from immunoSEQ multiplex PCR; TCRdb's copy has only in-frame clones and leaves some out. The data hold 20,000 to 25,000 clones, with roughly 88% observed a single time. Sequenced: peripheral blood. All receptors derive from a man of 80 years or more with active or convalescent COVID-19.

A single count supports this clone. The rearrangement joins TRBV28 to TRBJ1-1; D is unclear. The CDR3 is 13 residues long. Germline V gene lookup returns CDR1 MDHEN and CDR2 SYDVKM. The V end was cut by 7 bases, the J end by 3 bases, with 12 bases between. The CDR3: CASMAPRDTEAFF. The DNA for the CDR3 is TGTGCCAGCATGGCGCCCCGGGACACTGAAGCTTTCTTT.

The rearrangement uses TRBV4-1 and TRBJ2-3, with a possible D match to TRBD2 (5 bases). Germline assignment: CDR1 MGHRA and CDR2 YSYEKL. The CDR3 loop spans 14 amino acids. With 5 bases removed from V and 3 bases from J, the gap between germline ends came to 12 bases. CDR3 nucleotide sequence: TGCGCCAGCAGCTCCTCCGGCGGGACAGATACGCAGTATTTT. Translation gives CASSSSGGTDTQYF.

In this sample, this clone turned up once. The chain joins TRBV7-2 to TRBJ1-2; 7 bases match TRBD1. Trimming took 5 bases from V and 7 from J; bases not matched to a gene: 13. The CDR3 length is 15 residues. Germline CDR1 SGHTA, CDR2 FQGNSA. Here the CDR3 reads CASSLPGTAVGGYTF. The DNA for the CDR3 is TGTGCCAGCAGCCTCCCTGGGACAGCCGTTGGTGGCTACACCTTC.

The rearrangement joins TRBV6-6 to TRBJ2-5; the match to TRBD2 covers 7 bases. The CDR3 contains 15 residues. CDR1 is MNHNY and CDR2 is SVGAGI in the germline V gene (reference sequence). V lost 4 bases to trimming and J lost 4 bases; unmatched junction nucleotides: 9. As DNA, the CDR3 is TGTGCCAGCAGTTCCGGGGGAGGGCACGGAGAGACCCAGTACTTC. It codes for CASSSGGGHGETQYF.

The chain links TRBV7-2 to TRBJ1-2, with D unresolved. Germline V gene sequence: CDR1 SGHTA, CDR2 FQGNSA. V gave up 0 bases and J gave up 6 bases, with 11 bases separating them. CDR3 size: 14 residues. The CDR3 bases are TGTGCCAGCAGCTTAGCGCAAGAGGTAAATGGCTACACCTTC. Its translation: CASSLAQEVNGYTF.

The V call is TRBV5-1, the J call TRBJ2-2, with D maybe TRBD1 (7 bases). The CDR3 sequence is 15 residues long. V was shortened by 0 bases and J by 4 bases, with 10 bases between the two germline ends. Germline CDR1 SGHRS, CDR2 YFSETQ. CDR3 DNA sequence: TGCGCCAGCAGCTTGGTGCAGGGGGGCACCGGGGAGCTGTTTTTT. Protein: CASSLVQGGTGELFF.

This clone was detected only a few times. J is TRBJ2-3 and V is TRBV4-2; D gene ambiguous. The CDR3 has 16 amino acids. V was shortened by 0 bases and J by 0 bases, with 10 bases between the two germline ends. The germline V gene has CDR1 LGHNA and CDR2 YNFKEQ. DNA of the CDR3: TGTGCCAGCAGCCAAGATCTAGATATTAGCACAGATACGCAGTATTTT. It codes for CASSQDLDISTDTQYF.

The V and J genes are TRBV27 and TRBJ2-7; tentative D call: TRBD1 (5 bases). The CDR3 consists of 15 residues. CDR1 and CDR2 (germline): MNHEY, SMNVEV (reference sequence). Trimming removed 0 bases at V and 0 bases at J, with 9 bases between. DNA for the CDR3: TGTGCCAGCAGTTTATCGATAGGGGTCTCCTACGAGCAGTACTTC. As protein: CASSLSIGVSYEQYF.

This clone was seen a few times. J is TRBJ1-6 and V is TRBV28; TRBD1 agrees at 9 bases. CDR1 and CDR2 (germline): MDHEN, SYDVKM. CDR3 length: 16 amino acids. V lost 5 bases and J lost 8; bases outside the gene matches: 10. Written as DNA, the CDR3 is TGTGCCAGCAGTCCGCCGACAGGGGGAGTGGATTCACCCCTCCACTTT. Amino acid sequence: CASSPPTGGVDSPLHF.

V and J are TRBV7-3 and TRBJ2-7; tentatively, D is TRBD1 (5 bases). Deletions cut 5 bases from V and 2 bases from J, with 16 bases between. Germline CDR1 SGHTA, CDR2 FQGTGA. CDR3 length: 15 amino acids. In DNA, the CDR3 is TGTGCCAGCAGCCCCCAGGGCAGCGTGACCTACGAGCAGTACTTC. It is translated as CASSPQGSVTYEQYF. The full variable domain, rest sourced from reference TRBV7-3 and TRBJ2-7, is GAGVSQTPSNKVTEKGKYVELRCDPISGHTALYWYRQSLGQGPEFLIYFQGTGAADDSGLPNDRFFAVRPEGSVSTLKIQRTERGDSAVYLCASSPQGSVTYEQYFGPGTRLTVT.

The gene calls are TRBV19 and TRBJ1-4; the D gene is possibly TRBD1 (6 bases). Deletions cut 3 bases from V and 8 bases from J, with 19 bases between. The CDR3 is made up of 16 amino acids. CDR1 LNHDA and CDR2 SQIVND come from the germline V gene (reference sequence). Written as DNA, the CDR3 is TGTGCCAGTAGTATCCCCCACACAGGGTTTGGCGAAAAACTGTTTTTT. Residues: CASSIPHTGFGEKLFF. The full variable domain, with the rest looked up from reference TRBV19 and TRBJ1-4, is DGGITQSPKYLFRKEGQNVTLSCEQNLNHDAMYWYRQDPGQGLRLIYYSQIVNDFQKGDIAEGYSVSREKKESFPLTVTSAQKNPTAFYLCASSIPHTGFGEKLFFGSGTQLSVL.

The rearrangement joins TRBV11-2 to TRBJ2-2; the match to TRBD2 covers 13 bases. The J segment lost 6 bases and the V segment lost 5 bases, leaving 12 bases of the junction unmatched. This CDR3 has 18 amino acids. The germline CDR1 and CDR2 sequences are SGHAT and FQNNGV. The chain's CDR3 is CASSKPRLAGGRAGELFF. In DNA form, the CDR3 reads TGTGCCAGCAGCAAACCACGACTAGCGGGGGGAAGAGCCGGGGAGCTGTTTTTT.

The genes are TRBV18 and TRBJ1-5; TRBD1 aligns across 8 bases. J was trimmed by 7 bases and V by 5 bases; bases with no gene match: 7. This CDR3 is built from 14 residues. Germline CDR1 reads KGHSH; CDR2 reads LQKENI. The CDR3, as DNA: TGTGCCAGCTCAGAGGGACAGGACAACCAGCCCCAGCATTTT. Translation: CASSEGQDNQPQHF.

The rearrangement uses TRBV7-9 and TRBJ1-6; D might be TRBD1 (5 bases). The V end lost 10 bases, the J end lost 9 bases, and 16 bases lay between the germline ends. This CDR3 is built from 13 residues. Per germline, CDR1 SEHNR and CDR2 FQNEAQ (reference sequence). The CDR3 protein is CATTAGDGSPLHF. Here the CDR3 DNA reads TGTGCCACCACGGCGGGGGATGGTTCACCCCTCCACTTT.

The chain combines TRBV2 with TRBJ2-5, with a weak D call TRBD2 (6 bases). V was shortened by 8 bases and J by 4 bases, with 11 bases between the two germline ends. Germline CDR1 and CDR2: SNHLY and FYNNEI. This CDR3 comprises 12 residues. CDR3 loop: CASRPGGETQYF. The CDR3 region has the DNA TGTGCCAGCCGGCCCGGGGGAGAGACCCAGTACTTC.

The chain employs TRBV5-8 and TRBJ2-3; 10 bases are a match to TRBD2. Unmatched junction bases numbered 2, after V lost 0 bases and J lost 1 base. Germline V gene lookup returns CDR1 SGHTS and CDR2 YDEGEE. CDR3 length: 16 residues. For the CDR3, the DNA is TGTGCCAGCAGCTTGGATCTAGCGGGAGGCACAGATACGCAGTATTTT. Translation: CASSLDLAGGTDTQYF.

J is TRBJ2-3 and V is TRBV5-1; D may be TRBD2 (6 bases). Trimming shortened V by 0 bases and J by 4 bases, and 12 bases separated the two germline ends. This CDR3 is built from 15 residues. CDR1 and CDR2 (germline): SGHRS, YFSETQ. The CDR3 is CASSLEAGWADTQYF. The CDR3 nucleotides read TGCGCCAGCAGCTTGGAGGCGGGATGGGCAGATACGCAGTATTTT.

This clone appeared a single time. This chain joins TRBV14 and TRBJ1-1, with 7 bases that match TRBD1. The germline V gene has CDR1 SGHDN and CDR2 FVKESK. Trimming cost V 5 bases and J 2 bases; bases outside gene matches: 2. The CDR3 has 13 residues. The CDR3 loop is CASSIGGNTEAFF. The CDR3 DNA is TGTGCCAGCAGCATAGGGGGCAACACTGAAGCTTTCTTT. Supplemented by reference TRBV14 and TRBJ1-1, the full variable domain reads EAGVTQFPSHSVIEKGQTVTLRCDPISGHDNLYWYRRVMGKEIKFLLHFVKESKQDESGMPNNRFLAERTGGTYSTLKVQPAELEDSGVYFCASSIGGNTEAFFGQGTRLTVV.

This chain connects TRBV5-1 to TRBJ2-5; possibly TRBD2 for D (6 bases). The CDR3 has 15 amino acids. The germline gives CDR1 SGHRS, CDR2 YFSETQ. The ends were cut back, 4 bases at V and 4 bases at J, with 17 bases in the middle. This CDR3 reads CASSEDWGVRETQYF. The CDR3 DNA is TGCGCCAGCAGCGAGGATTGGGGGGTTAGAGAGACCCAGTACTTC.

This clone showed up just a few times. This rearrangement joins TRBV6-1 to TRBJ1-5, with D possibly TRBD1 on 5 matching bases. V lost 0 bases, J lost 5 bases, and 14 bases lay in between. Germline-derived CDR1 and CDR2 are MNHNS and SASEGT. The CDR3 length is 16 residues. CDR3 sequence (DNA): TGTGCCAGCAGTGAAGCGCGGGGGGTGTTCTATCAGCCCCAGCATTTT. Its translation is CASSEARGVFYQPQHF.